This T cell receptor beta chain was sequenced during a study of PD-L1 blockade in urothelial cancer. Study overall: Researchers looked at the blood 3 weeks (second dose) and 6 weeks after treatment began. Blood samples had a median of 141,255 T cells, 80,000 to 85,000 unique TCRs, and clonality approximately 0.086.

Clones were sequenced by immunoSEQ multiplex PCR, and TCRdb holds only the in-frame ones, with some missing. The sample consists of about 42,000 clones, 81% of them appearing once. The trim removed 5 bases at V and 6 bases at J, leaving 5 bases unmatched. CDR3 length equals 14 residues. Germline V lookup: CDR1 PRHDT, CDR2 FYEKMQ (reference sequence). V usage is TRBV13 and J usage is TRBJ1-4; 8 bases fit TRBD1. Material: PBMCs, obtained around atezolizumab (anti-PD-L1) treatment. This TCR was recovered from a man between 65 and 85 years old with urothelial cancer. The CDR3 region has the DNA TGTGCCAGCAGCCTGACAGGGGTGGATGAAAAACTGTTTTTT. It codes for CASSLTGVDEKLFF.